This paragraph reports one T cell receptor beta chain. The antigen is not known. The sample comes from a study of shared clonotypes between healthy human individuals. Findings of the study overall: Memory subsets generally showed lower estimated richness than naive subsets.

Germline assignment: CDR1 LNHDA and CDR2 SQIVND (reference sequence). The CDR3 contains 14 residues. V was clipped by 3 bases and J by 1 base, with 9 bases between them. Original data processing: ImmunoSEQ yielded junction-only sequences lacking quality scores, so filtering differed. The data were produced by immunoSEQ multiplex PCR, yet TCRdb's version contains in-frame clones alone and is incomplete. The V and J calls and clone size are taken from that table; D and trimming were inferred from the DNA. Among about 380,000 clones listed, approximately 97% were seen once. The TCR was taken from a man in his thirties or forties in good health. Sample: memory CD8+ T cells sorted from blood. Subset noted: CD45RO+ cells pooled with CCR7-negative TemRA cells. The chain has TRBV19 and TRBJ2-5, with unresolved D. CDR3 nucleotides: TGTGCCAGTAGTATCGAACTTTTCCAAGAGACCCAGTACTTC. It translates to CASSIELFQETQYF.